Listed here are 16 T cell receptor beta chains from one sample, sequenced in a study of beta chain features in type 1 diabetes. Study results and caveats: People with Type 1 diabetes carried modestly yet significantly shorter TCRB CDR3s in all four CD4+ subsets.

Expressed TCRB transcripts were sequenced because the isolated RNA had all been reverse transcribed beforehand. Clones were sequenced by immunoSEQ multiplex PCR, and TCRdb holds only the in-frame ones, with some missing. The table lists under 350,000 clones, around 22% of them singletons. No antigen has been assigned to these receptors. Sequencing used naive CD4+ T cells from blood. These receptors were collected from a woman aged 25 to 45 with type 1 diabetes.

A word on this clone: Germline is not matched at one junction end, which may reflect a read error. The rearrangement uses TRBV7-6 and TRBJ1-5; no clear D. CDR1 and CDR2 (germline): SGHVS, FNYEAQ. The CDR3 is 13 amino acids. CDR3 coding DNA: TGTGCCAGCAGCTTCGCCTCTAATCATCCCCAGCATTTT. Its translation: CASSFASNHPQHF. Variable domain in full (rest from reference TRBV7-6 and TRBJ1-5): GAGVSQSPRYKVTKRGQDVALRCDPISGHVSLYWYRQALGQGPEFLTYFNYEAQQDKSGLPNDRFSAERPEGSISTLTIQRTEQRDSAMYRCASSFASNHPQHFGDGTRLSIL.

There are a few counts of this clone. The CDR3 sequence: CASADRVLETQYF. CDR3 nucleotide sequence: TGTGCCAGTGCAGACAGGGTCTTGGAGACCCAGTACTTC. The rearrangement links TRBV19 to TRBJ2-5; 7 bases match TRBD1. In germline, CDR1 is LNHDA, CDR2 SQIVND (reference sequence). V lost 8 bases and J lost 5; bases outside the gene matches: 8. CDR3 length equals 13 residues.

As concerns this clone: At one boundary the junction diverges from the germline segment, which might be a read error. The chain is built from TRBV7-7 and TRBJ2-5; D remains ambiguous. This CDR3 is built from 14 residues. From germline, CDR1 is SSHAT and CDR2 FNYEAQ (reference sequence). The CDR3 spells CASSSVELYGTQYF. Written as DNA, the CDR3 is TGTGCTAGCAGCTCGGTTGAGCTTTATGGGACCCAGTACTTC. Full variable domain (rest looked up from reference TRBV7-7 and TRBJ2-5): GAGVSQSPRYKVTKRGQDVTLRCDPISSHATLYWYQQALGQGPEFLTYFNYEAQPDKSGLPSDRFSAERPEGSISTLTIQRTEQRDSAMYRCASSSVELYGTQYFGPGTRLLVL.

This clone has just a few counts. The V call is TRBV20-1, the J call TRBJ2-4; D remains unclear. CDR3 length equals 11 residues. Germline assignment: CDR1 DFQATT and CDR2 SNEGSKA (reference sequence). Trimming removed 5 bases at V and 2 bases at J, with 4 bases between. DNA for the CDR3: TGCAGTGCTCACACCAAAAACATTCAGTACTTC. Translating it yields CSAHTKNIQYF.

About this clone: Distinct nucleotide sequences in the sample also encode this CDR3. The chain combines TRBV9 with TRBJ2-1, with 10 bases lining up with TRBD2. V shed 0 bases, J shed 2 bases, and the junction held 2 bases outside the gene matches. This CDR3 has 16 residues. Germline V gene lookup returns CDR1 SGDLS and CDR2 YYNGEE. CDR3: CASSVGLAGAYNEQFF. The CDR3 coding sequence is TGTGCCAGCAGCGTAGGGCTAGCGGGAGCCTACAATGAGCAGTTCTTC.

This rearrangement joins TRBV15 to TRBJ1-1, with 7 nucleotides matching TRBD1. The CDR3 is made up of 14 amino acids. The trim removed 0 bases at V and 9 bases at J, leaving 7 bases unmatched. Per germline, CDR1 LNHNV and CDR2 YYDKDF (reference sequence). The CDR3 loop is CATSRDSTGFQAFF. DNA of the CDR3: TGTGCCACCAGCAGAGATTCGACAGGGTTCCAAGCTTTCTTT.

Worth noting for this clone: Its ends do not fully match the called genes, so a read error is possible. V is TRBV7-7 and J is TRBJ2-5; tentatively, D is TRBD1 (5 bases). The germline gives CDR1 SSHAT, CDR2 FNYEAQ (reference sequence). The CDR3 totals 14 residues. The CDR3 sequence: CASSPTTVQETQYF. CDR3 coding DNA: TGTGCTAGCAGTCCAACGACAGTCCAAGAGACCCAGTACTTC.

To note about this clone: Additional DNA sequences in this sample encode the identical CDR3. The chain couples TRBV30 to TRBJ2-7; the match to TRBD2 covers 7 bases. J was trimmed by 2 bases and V by 4 bases; bases with no gene match: 2. The CDR3 is made up of 12 amino acids. Germline V lookup: CDR1 GTSNPN, CDR2 SVGIG (reference sequence). This chain's CDR3 is CAWTSGTYEQYF. The CDR3 bases are TGTGCCTGGACTAGCGGTACCTACGAGCAGTACTTC.

A few counts support this clone. The genes are TRBV30 and TRBJ1-2; 7 bases align to TRBD1. CDR3 length equals 13 residues. V was pared by 2 bases and J by 8 bases, with 8 bases of the junction left unmatched. Per germline, CDR1 GTSNPN and CDR2 SVGIG (reference sequence). The CDR3 DNA is TGTGCCTGGAGTTCAGGGGGAGAGGGAGGCTACACCTTC. It codes for CAWSSGGEGGYTF.

The V gene is TRBV5-1, the J gene TRBJ2-3; D is uncertain. Germline CDR1 and CDR2: SGHRS and YFSETQ. V was pared by 0 bases and J by 5 bases, with 4 bases between. This CDR3 comprises 12 residues. Written as DNA, the CDR3 is TGCGCCAGCAGCTTGGACGGAGATACGCAGTATTTT. This sequence encodes CASSLDGDTQYF. The full variable domain, its missing parts supplied by reference TRBV5-1 and TRBJ2-3, is KAGVTQTPRYLIKTRGQQVTLSCSPISGHRSVSWYQQTPGQGLQFLFEYFSETQRNKGNFPGRFSGRQFSNSRSEMNVSTLELGDSALYLCASSLDGDTQYFGPGTRLTVL.

Only a few counts were recorded for this clone. The chain couples TRBV19 to TRBJ1-1; TRBD1 matches 8 bases. CDR1 is LNHDA and CDR2 is SQIVND in the germline V gene (reference sequence). The CDR3 loop spans 13 amino acids. J was trimmed by 1 base and V by 11 bases; bases with no gene match: 6. This chain's CDR3 is CASTGQANTEAFF. Here the CDR3 DNA reads TGTGCCTCCACGGGACAGGCGAACACTGAAGCTTTCTTT.

This clone showed up just a few times. The V and J genes are TRBV4-1 and TRBJ1-2, with D perhaps matching TRBD1 (6 bases). CDR1 and CDR2 (germline): MGHRA, YSYEKL. Trimming left V 0 bases short and J 2 bases short, with 10 bases between. The CDR3 loop spans 15 amino acids. CDR3 nucleotides: TGCGCCAGCAGCCAAGATATTACAGGGAACTATGGCTACACCTTC. Protein sequence: CASSQDITGNYGYTF.

The chain carries TRBV18 and TRBJ2-7; TRBD1 aligns across 9 bases. CDR1 KGHSH and CDR2 LQKENI come from the germline V gene. The ends lost 0 bases at V and 1 base at J; junction bases unmatched: 7. The CDR3 sequence is 17 residues long. The CDR3 loop reads CASSPPNTGGVSYEQYF. The DNA for the CDR3 is TGTGCCAGCTCACCACCGAATACAGGGGGCGTATCCTACGAGCAGTACTTC. Full variable domain (outside the CDR3, taken from reference TRBV18 and TRBJ2-7): NAGVMQNPRHLVRRRGQEARLRCSPMKGHSHVYWYRQLPEEGLKFMVYLQKENIIDESGMPKERFSAEFPKEGPSILRIQQVVRGDSAAYFCASSPPNTGGVSYEQYFGPGTRLTVT.

This sequence joins TRBV15 and TRBJ2-5; D is unresolved. The germline gives CDR1 LNHNV, CDR2 YYDKDF (reference sequence). Trimming removed 1 base from V and 3 bases from J, with 3 bases in between. This CDR3 is 12 amino acids long. CDR3 coding DNA: TGTGCCACCAGCAGAGTAGAAGAGACCCAGTACTTC. Residues: CATSRVEETQYF.

The rearrangement links TRBV29-1 to TRBJ2-3; D gene ambiguous. The CDR3 runs 14 residues. CDR1 and CDR2 from the germline V gene are SQVTM and ANQGSEA. Between the trimmed V and J ends, which lost 3 bases and 10 bases, there was a span of 20 bases. The CDR3 loop reads CSVDINTQELAQYF. The CDR3 nucleotides read TGCAGCGTTGACATTAACACCCAGGAACTGGCGCAGTATTTT.

This chain connects TRBV4-1 to TRBJ1-2; TRBD1 aligns across 7 bases. V shed 3 bases and J 4 bases; nucleotides not matched to a gene: 5. The V gene's germline CDR1 is MGHRA and CDR2 YSYEKL. The CDR3 is 14 residues long. The CDR3 is CASSHGGQPYGYTF. CDR3 DNA sequence: TGCGCCAGCAGCCACGGGGGACAGCCCTATGGCTACACCTTC.